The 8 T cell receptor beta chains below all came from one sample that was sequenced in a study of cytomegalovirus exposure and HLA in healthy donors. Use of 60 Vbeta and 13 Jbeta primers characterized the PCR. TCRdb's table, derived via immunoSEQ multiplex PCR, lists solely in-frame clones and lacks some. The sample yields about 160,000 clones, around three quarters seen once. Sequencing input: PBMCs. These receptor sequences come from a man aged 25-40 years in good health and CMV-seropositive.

CDR3 nucleotide sequence: TGTGCCAGTAGTATAGAGAGTAGCGGCTCGTACGAGCAGTACTTC. As protein: CASSIESSGSYEQYF. This chain links TRBV19 with TRBJ2-7; possibly TRBD2 for D (6 bases). Deletions cut 0 bases from V and 4 bases from J, with 13 bases between. This CDR3 region has 15 residues. The germline CDR1 and CDR2 sequences are LNHDA and SQIVND (reference sequence).

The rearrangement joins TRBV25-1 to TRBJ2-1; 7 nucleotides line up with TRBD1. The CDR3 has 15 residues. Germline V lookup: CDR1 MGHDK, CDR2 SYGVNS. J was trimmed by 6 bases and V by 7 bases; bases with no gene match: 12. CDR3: CASTHLSPGGNEQFF. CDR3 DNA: TGTGCCAGCACCCATCTTAGCCCAGGGGGCAATGAGCAGTTCTTC.

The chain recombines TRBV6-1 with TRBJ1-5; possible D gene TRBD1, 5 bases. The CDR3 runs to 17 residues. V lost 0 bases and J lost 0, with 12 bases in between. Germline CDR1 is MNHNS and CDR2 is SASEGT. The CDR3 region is CASSEALQGDSNQPQHF. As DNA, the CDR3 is TGTGCCAGCAGTGAAGCGCTGCAGGGTGATAGCAATCAGCCCCAGCATTTT.

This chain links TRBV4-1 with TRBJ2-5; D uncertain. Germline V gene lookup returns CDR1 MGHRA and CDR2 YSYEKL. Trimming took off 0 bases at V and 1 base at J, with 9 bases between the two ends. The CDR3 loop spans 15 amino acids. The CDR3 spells CASSQDTHSQETQYF. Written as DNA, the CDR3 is TGCGCCAGCAGCCAAGATACGCATAGCCAAGAGACCCAGTACTTC.

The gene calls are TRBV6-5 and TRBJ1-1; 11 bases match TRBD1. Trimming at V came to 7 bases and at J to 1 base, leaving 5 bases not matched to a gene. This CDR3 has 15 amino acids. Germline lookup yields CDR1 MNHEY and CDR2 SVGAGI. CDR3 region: CASMGQGGQNTEAFF. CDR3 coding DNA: TGTGCCAGCATGGGACAGGGGGGACAGAACACTGAAGCTTTCTTT.

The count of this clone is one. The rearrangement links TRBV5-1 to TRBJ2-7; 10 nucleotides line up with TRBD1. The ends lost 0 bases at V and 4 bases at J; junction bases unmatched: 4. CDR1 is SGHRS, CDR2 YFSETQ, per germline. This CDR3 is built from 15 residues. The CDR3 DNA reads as TGCGCCAGCAGCTTGGGGACAGGGGGGTTTTACGAGCAGTACTTC. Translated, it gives CASSLGTGGFYEQYF.

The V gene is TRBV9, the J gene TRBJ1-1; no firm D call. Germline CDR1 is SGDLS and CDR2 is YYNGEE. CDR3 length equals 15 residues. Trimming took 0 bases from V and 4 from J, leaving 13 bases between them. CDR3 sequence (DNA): TGTGCCAGCAGCGTAGAGGGCTCGGGGTCCACTGAAGCTTTCTTT. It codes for CASSVEGSGSTEAFF.

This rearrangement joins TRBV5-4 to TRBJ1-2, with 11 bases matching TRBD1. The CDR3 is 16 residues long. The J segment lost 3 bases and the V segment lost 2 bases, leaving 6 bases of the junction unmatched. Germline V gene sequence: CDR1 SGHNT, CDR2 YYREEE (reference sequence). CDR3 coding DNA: TGTGCCAGCAGCTTCCGGGACAGGGGGTTCGACTATGGCTACACCTTC. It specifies CASSFRDRGFDYGYTF.